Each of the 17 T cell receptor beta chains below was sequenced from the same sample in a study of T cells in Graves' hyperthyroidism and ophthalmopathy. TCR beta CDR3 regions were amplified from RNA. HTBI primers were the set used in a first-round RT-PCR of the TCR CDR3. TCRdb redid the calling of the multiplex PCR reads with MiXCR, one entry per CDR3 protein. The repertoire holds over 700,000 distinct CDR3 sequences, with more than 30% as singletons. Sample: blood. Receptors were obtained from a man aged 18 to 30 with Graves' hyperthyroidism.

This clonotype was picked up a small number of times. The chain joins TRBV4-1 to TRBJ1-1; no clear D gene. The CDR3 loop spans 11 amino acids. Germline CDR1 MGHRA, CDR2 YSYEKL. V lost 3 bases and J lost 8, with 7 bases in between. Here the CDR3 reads CASSHADEAFF. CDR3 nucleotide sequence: TGCGCCAGCAGCCACGCAGACGAAGCTTTCTTT.

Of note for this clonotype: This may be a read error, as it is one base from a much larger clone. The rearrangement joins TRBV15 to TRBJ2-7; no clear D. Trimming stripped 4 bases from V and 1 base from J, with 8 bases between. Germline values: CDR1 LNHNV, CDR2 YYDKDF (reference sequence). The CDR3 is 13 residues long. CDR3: CATSTRSSYEQYF. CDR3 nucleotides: TGTGCCACCAGCACCAGATCTTCCTACGAGCAGTACTTC.

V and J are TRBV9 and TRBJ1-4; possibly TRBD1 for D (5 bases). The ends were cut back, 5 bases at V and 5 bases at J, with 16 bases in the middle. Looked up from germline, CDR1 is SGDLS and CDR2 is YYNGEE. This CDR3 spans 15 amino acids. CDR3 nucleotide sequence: TGTGCCAGCAGTTTCCTCCTCGGGGGGAATGAAAAACTGTTTTTT. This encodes CASSFLLGGNEKLFF.

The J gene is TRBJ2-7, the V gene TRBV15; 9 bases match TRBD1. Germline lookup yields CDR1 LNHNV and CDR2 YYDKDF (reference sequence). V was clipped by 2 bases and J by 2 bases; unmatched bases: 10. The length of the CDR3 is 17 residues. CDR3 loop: CATSRMYLDRGAYEQYF. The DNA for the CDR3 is TGTGCCACCAGCAGAATGTACCTGGACAGGGGAGCCTACGAGCAGTACTTC.

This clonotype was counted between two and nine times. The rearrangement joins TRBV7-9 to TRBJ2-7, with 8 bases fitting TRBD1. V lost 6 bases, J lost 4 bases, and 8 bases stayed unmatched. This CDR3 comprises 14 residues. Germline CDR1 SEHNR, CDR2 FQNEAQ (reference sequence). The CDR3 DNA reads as TGTGCCAGCAGAGGGACAGGCGCGATTTACGAGCAGTACTTC. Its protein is CASRGTGAIYEQYF.

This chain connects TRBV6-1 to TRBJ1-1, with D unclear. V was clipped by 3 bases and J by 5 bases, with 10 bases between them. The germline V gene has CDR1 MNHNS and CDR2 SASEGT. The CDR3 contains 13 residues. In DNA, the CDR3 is TGTGCCAGCAGTGACCGCCGGGTAACTGAAGCTTTCTTT. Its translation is CASSDRRVTEAFF.

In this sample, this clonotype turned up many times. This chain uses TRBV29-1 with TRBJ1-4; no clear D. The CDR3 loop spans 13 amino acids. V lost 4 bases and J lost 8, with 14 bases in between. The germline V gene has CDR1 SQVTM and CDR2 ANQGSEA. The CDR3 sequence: CSVGRNRGEKLFF. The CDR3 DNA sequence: TGCAGCGTTGGGAGAAATCGGGGAGAAAAACTGTTTTTT.

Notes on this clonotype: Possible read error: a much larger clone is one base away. The CDR3 nucleotides read TGTGCCAGCACCGAAGCGGGGGACGAGCAGTACTTC. This codes for CASTEAGDEQYF. The J gene is TRBJ2-7, the V gene TRBV2; 8 bases align to TRBD2. The CDR3 sequence is 12 residues long. The V and J ends lost 7 bases and 5 bases, in that order; junction bases with no gene match: 4. Germline V lookup: CDR1 SNHLY, CDR2 FYNNEI.

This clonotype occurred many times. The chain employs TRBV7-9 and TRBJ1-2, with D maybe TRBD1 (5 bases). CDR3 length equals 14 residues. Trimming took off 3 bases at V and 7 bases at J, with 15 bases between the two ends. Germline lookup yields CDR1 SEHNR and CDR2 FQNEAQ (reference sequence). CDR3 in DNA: TGTGCCAGCAGCTTGGGGGGACCGAGAAGTGGCTACACCTTC. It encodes CASSLGGPRSGYTF.

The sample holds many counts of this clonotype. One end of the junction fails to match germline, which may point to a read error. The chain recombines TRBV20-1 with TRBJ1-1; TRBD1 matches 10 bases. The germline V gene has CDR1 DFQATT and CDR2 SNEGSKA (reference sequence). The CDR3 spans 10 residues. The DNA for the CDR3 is TGCAGTGCTCTGGGGGGACAGGGGAGGTTT. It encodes CSALGGQGRF.

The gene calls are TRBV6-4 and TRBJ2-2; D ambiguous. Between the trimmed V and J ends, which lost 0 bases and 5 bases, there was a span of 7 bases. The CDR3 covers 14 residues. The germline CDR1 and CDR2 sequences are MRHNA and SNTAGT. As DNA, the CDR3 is TGTGCCAGCAGTGACTCAGAAGAGACCGGGGAGCTGTTTTTT. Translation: CASSDSEETGELFF.

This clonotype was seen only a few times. CDR3 residues: CSASLGGRATEQYF. CDR3 bases: TGCAGTGCTAGCCTCGGAGGGAGGGCTACCGAGCAGTACTTC. The genes are TRBV20-1 and TRBJ2-7; 7 bases match TRBD2. Trimming took 3 bases from V and 6 from J; bases not matched to a gene: 11. Per the germline V gene, CDR1 is DFQATT and CDR2 is SNEGSKA (reference sequence). The CDR3 contains 14 residues.

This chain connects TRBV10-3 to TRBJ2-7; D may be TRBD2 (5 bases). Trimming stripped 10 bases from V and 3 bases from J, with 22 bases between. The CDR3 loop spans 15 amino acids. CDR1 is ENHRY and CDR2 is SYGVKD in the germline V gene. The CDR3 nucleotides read TGTGCCAGCAAGTCCCACTACACCGGGGTCTACGAGCAGTACTTC. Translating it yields CASKSHYTGVYEQYF.

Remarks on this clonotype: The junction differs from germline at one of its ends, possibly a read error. For the CDR3, the DNA is TGCAGTTCTAGAGACGACAGCCGTTCCTACGAGCAGTACTTC. This encodes CSSRDDSRSYEQYF. The V gene is TRBV20-1, the J gene TRBJ2-7; possibly TRBD1 for D (5 bases). The CDR3 has 14 amino acids. Germline CDR1 reads DFQATT; CDR2 reads SNEGSKA (reference sequence).

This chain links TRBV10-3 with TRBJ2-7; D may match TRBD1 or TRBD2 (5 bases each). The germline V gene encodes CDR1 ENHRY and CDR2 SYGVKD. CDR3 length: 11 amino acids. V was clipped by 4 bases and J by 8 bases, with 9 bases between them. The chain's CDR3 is CAISGGRQQYF. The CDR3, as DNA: TGTGCCATCAGTGGGGGGAGACAGCAGTACTTC.

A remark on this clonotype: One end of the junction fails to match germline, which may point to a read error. The CDR3 sequence: CASSDRDSISYEQYF. The CDR3 region has the DNA TGTGCCAGCAGTGACCGGGACAGCATCTCGTACGAGCAGTACTTC. The chain links TRBV10-1 to TRBJ2-7; 7 bases are a match to TRBD1. The CDR3 spans 15 residues. Germline loops: CDR1 WNHNN, CDR2 SYGVQD (reference sequence).

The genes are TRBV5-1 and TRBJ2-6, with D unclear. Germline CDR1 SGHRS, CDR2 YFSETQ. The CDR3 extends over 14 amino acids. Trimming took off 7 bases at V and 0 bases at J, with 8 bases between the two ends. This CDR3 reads CASDDPSGANVLTF. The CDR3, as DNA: TGCGCCAGCGACGACCCCTCTGGGGCCAACGTCCTGACTTTC. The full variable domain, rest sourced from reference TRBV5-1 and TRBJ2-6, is KAGVTQTPRYLIKTRGQQVTLSCSPISGHRSVSWYQQTPGQGLQFLFEYFSETQRNKGNFPGRFSGRQFSNSRSEMNVSTLELGDSALYLCASDDPSGANVLTFGAGSRLTVL.